The sample holds many counts of the clone carrying this T cell receptor beta chain. Its specificity is unknown. The data belong to a study of early T cells in non-severe SARS-CoV-2 infection. Study context: It was bulk RNA from unsorted whole blood that was sequenced, and the chains were unpaired. Overall study findings and caveats: Anti-spike CD8 specificities were favored by VDJdb matching, whose results missed private and CD4 specificities.

The ends were cut back, 3 bases at V and 6 bases at J, with 9 bases in the middle. Germline assignment: CDR1 SEHNR and CDR2 FQNEAQ (reference sequence). The CDR3 has 14 amino acids. TCRdb ran MiXCR on the 5' RACE reads and lists one entry per CDR3 protein. The top ten hold about 3.5% of the sample, which has about 72,000 distinct CDR3 sequences, roughly 9% seen once. The sample comprised whole blood. This chain uses TRBV7-9 with TRBJ1-6, with D hard to call. The TCR comes from an adult who was a healthcare worker with PCR-confirmed SARS-CoV-2 infection or an uninfected control (not recorded which). CDR3 DNA: TGTGCCAGCAGCTTCACCGGGAGTAATTCACCCCTCCACTTT. Protein sequence: CASSFTGSNSPLHF.